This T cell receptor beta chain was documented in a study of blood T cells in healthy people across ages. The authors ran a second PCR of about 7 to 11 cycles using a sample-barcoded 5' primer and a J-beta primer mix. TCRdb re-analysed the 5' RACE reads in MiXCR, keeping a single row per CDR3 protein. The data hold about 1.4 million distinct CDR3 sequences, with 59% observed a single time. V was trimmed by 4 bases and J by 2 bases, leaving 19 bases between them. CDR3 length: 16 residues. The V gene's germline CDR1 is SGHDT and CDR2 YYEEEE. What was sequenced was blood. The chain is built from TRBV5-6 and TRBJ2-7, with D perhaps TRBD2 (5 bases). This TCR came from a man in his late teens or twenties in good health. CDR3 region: CASSLTGISRTYEQYF. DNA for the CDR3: TGTGCCAGCAGCCTAACCGGGATTTCGAGAACCTACGAGCAGTACTTC.